This T cell receptor (beta chain) was sequenced for a study of T-cell memory formation after mild COVID-19 listed by TCRdb under 2021. Study-level background: TCR sequence clusters from the two donors were found to be largely donor specific. T-cell clones expanding and contracting after mild COVID-19 in a couple of donors were tracked by longitudinal TCRalpha and TCRbeta repertoire sequencing. Two young, previously healthy adult volunteers made up the cohort, one male and one female.

Ficoll-Paque density gradient centrifugation was the method used to isolate PBMCs. The study at large found these results: Only two mild cases were covered in the study, and larger cohorts including severe cases with pre-infection samples were considered necessary. Some responding clones were found in pre-infection memory, which suggests that pre-existing cross-reactive memory T cells took part in the SARS-CoV-2 response. Contracting CD4+ clones were located mainly in the CM and EM memory subsets, whereas CD8+ clones were found to be enriched in EMRA. Balanced CD4/CD8 phenotypes were observed for clones contracting from day 15 to 85, whereas a bias towards CD4+ was observed for a second wave of clones expanding from day 15 to 37. The second-wave clones that peaked on day 37 were not confirmed to be SARS-CoV-2 specific.

These reads were obtained on an Illumina NovaSeq 6000. Using 5'RACE with constant-segment primers, TCRalpha and TCRbeta cDNA libraries were constructed, with sample barcodes and unique molecular identifiers added in the process. Trizol reagent was used to extract RNA from every sample. Amplification of the libraries took two PCR steps, and the second step added a second sample barcode plus Illumina TruSeq adapters. Sequencing of libraries was performed on an Illumina NovaSeq with 2 x 150 bp paired-end reads. In the authors' own workflow: The reads were demultiplexed and collapsed into UMI-guided consensus sequences using migec v1.2.7. Using mixcr v2.1.11, UMI consensuses were aligned to TRA and TRB V and J templates and then assembled into clonotypes. A clonotype was counted as expanded or contracted only when both edgeR and NoisET called the clonotype significant, with the noise models trained on biological replicates. edgeR calls used a false discovery rate-adjusted p below 0.01 and a log2 fold-change threshold of 1. PCA with hierarchical clustering of max-normalized trajectories of the 1000 most abundant clonotypes was used as exploratory dynamics analysis. Each responding clone was given a CD4 or CD8 phenotype based on the CD4+ and CD8+ repertoires, which had been sequenced separately. TCRdb reworked the public reads: Q25 trimming with fastp, MiXCR clone assembly, productive beta chains retained. Under each unique CDR3 protein, matching rows form one entry showing the most common genes and DNA. The authors' filters were not applied to this entry. The sample profile shows about 390,000 distinct CDR3 sequences; about 15% of them were found once. The ten largest clones capture about 22% of the sample.

CDR1 and CDR2, per the germline V gene, are SGHTA and FQGNSA. The germline V and J ends show losses of 2 bases and 3 bases respectively, and no gene match explains 4 bases of the junction. From the cysteine through the phenylalanine, the CDR3 covers 15 amino acids. Left in the record is the CDR3 DNA by itself, 45 bases read in frame from the first base. With respect to this clonotype: Its recognized antigen is unknown. Base qualities are not recorded, but no much larger clone differs from it by a single base.

This sequence originates from a man younger than 35 who had mild COVID-19 (a few samples of this study predate the infection). The sample titles of this study are shuffled in the database, so cell type and time point are left out; the donor was told from shared clones. The sequencing input was PBMCs or a T cell subset sorted from them (not recorded which). The chain was built from TRBV7-2 and TRBJ1-2, and 9 bases in between align with TRBD1. The DNA reads TGTGCCAGCAGCTTAATGGGACAGGGAGACTATGGCTACACCTTC. The resulting protein is CASSLMGQGDYGYTF. This CDR3, with the reference TRBV7-2 and TRBJ1-2 proteins standing in past its ends, gives the full variable domain GAGVSQSPSNKVTEKGKDVELRCDPISGHTALYWYRQSLGQGLEFLIYFQGNSAPDKSGLPSDRFSAERTGGSVSTLTIQRTQQEDSAVYLCASSLMGQGDYGYTFGSGTRLTVV.